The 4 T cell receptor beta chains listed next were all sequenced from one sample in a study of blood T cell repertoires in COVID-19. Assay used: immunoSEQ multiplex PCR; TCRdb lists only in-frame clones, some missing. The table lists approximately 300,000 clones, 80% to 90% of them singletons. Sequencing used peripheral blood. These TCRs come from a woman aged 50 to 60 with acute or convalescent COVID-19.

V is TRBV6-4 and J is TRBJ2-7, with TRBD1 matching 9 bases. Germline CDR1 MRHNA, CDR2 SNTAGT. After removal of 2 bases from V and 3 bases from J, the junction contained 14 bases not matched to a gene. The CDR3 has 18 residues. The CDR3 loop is CASSDNKFAGQGHYEQYV. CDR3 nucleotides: TGTGCCAGCAGTGACAATAAGTTTGCGGGACAGGGCCACTACGAGCAGTACGTC.

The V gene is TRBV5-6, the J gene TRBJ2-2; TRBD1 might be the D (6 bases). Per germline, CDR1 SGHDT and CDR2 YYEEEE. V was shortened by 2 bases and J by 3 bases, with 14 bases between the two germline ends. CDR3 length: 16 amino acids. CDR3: CASSFGQGTDTGELFF. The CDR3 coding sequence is TGTGCCAGCAGCTTCGGTCAGGGGACGGACACCGGGGAGCTGTTTTTT.

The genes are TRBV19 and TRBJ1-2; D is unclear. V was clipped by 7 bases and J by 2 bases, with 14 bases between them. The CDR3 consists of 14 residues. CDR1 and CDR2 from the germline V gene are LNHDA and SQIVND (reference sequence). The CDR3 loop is CASTLGPTNYGYTF. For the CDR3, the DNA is TGTGCCAGTACTCTGGGCCCGACCAACTATGGCTACACCTTC.

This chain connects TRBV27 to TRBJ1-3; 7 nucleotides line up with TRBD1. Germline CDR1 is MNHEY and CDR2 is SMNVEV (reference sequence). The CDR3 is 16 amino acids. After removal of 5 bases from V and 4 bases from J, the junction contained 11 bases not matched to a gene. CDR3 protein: CASSPINRGSGNTIYF. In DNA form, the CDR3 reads TGTGCCAGCAGTCCCATCAACAGGGGTTCAGGAAACACCATATATTTT.